A single T cell receptor (beta chain) is shown here with its context. Germline V gene lookup returns CDR1 SGHTA and CDR2 FQGNSA. CDR3 length: 15 residues. Trimming removed 3 bases from V and 7 bases from J, with 16 bases in between. This entry belongs to a study of shared clonotypes between healthy human individuals. Generated by immunoSEQ multiplex PCR, the TCRdb table keeps only in-frame clones and is missing some. The table includes about 980,000 clones, less than 85% detected once. This TCR derives from a man between 18 and 29 years old in good health. This sequence joins TRBV7-2 and TRBJ1-3, with D maybe TRBD1 (5 bases). Sequencing was carried out using memory CD4+ T cells sorted from blood. Documented subset: CD45RA-negative fraction. The CDR3 loop is CASSFGPRGDNTIYF. The CDR3 DNA follows: TGTGCCAGCAGCTTCGGACCCCGAGGGGATAACACCATATATTTT.